The 14 T cell receptor beta chains below come from one sample, sequenced in a study of regulatory T cells in long-lasting Graves disease. The authors built TCR beta libraries using iRepertoire HTBI primers and Arm-PCR of CDR3 regions. Using its own MiXCR run on the multiplex PCR reads, TCRdb lists one record per CDR3 protein. Of over 200,000 distinct CDR3 sequences listed, approximately 18% are singletons. Time point defined: newly diagnosed GD, antithyroid drugs for less than 3 months. There was RNA extracted from PBMCs, and the TCR library was made from it. This sample was also put to use in a study of T cells in Graves' hyperthyroidism and ophthalmopathy.

The sample consisted of peripheral blood mononuclear cells (PBMCs), taken at new diagnosis, from a patient treated with antithyroid drugs. The receptors were sampled from a woman aged 25 to 45 with Graves disease.

Only one count was recorded for this clonotype. This chain joins TRBV2 and TRBJ1-2; unclear D gene. CDR1 and CDR2 from the germline V gene are SNHLY and FYNNEI. V was clipped by 3 bases and J by 2 bases, with 4 bases between them. This CDR3 spans 12 amino acids. The CDR3 sequence is CASSEQNYGYTF. DNA of the CDR3: TGTGCCAGCAGTGAGCAGAACTATGGCTACACCTTC.

Many counts were recorded for this clonotype. The chain couples TRBV9 to TRBJ2-3, with TRBD2 matching over 9 bases. The V gene end was trimmed by 2 bases and the J gene end by 0 bases; junction bases not matched to a gene: 4. There are 16 residues in the CDR3. Germline assignment: CDR1 SGDLS and CDR2 YYNGEE. The CDR3 DNA reads TGTGCCAGCAGCGTGGGACTAGCCCTAAGCACAGATACGCAGTATTTT. Amino acid sequence: CASSVGLALSTDTQYF.

This clonotype was seen ten or more times. This sequence joins TRBV5-5 and TRBJ2-1, with D hard to call. The CDR3 length is 14 residues. V was trimmed by 4 bases and J by 2 bases, leaving 10 bases between them. Germline CDR1 SGHKS, CDR2 YYEKEE (reference sequence). Written as DNA, the CDR3 is TGTGCCAGCAGCGCACAGCGAGCCTACAATGAGCAGTTCTTC. Amino acid sequence: CASSAQRAYNEQFF.

This clonotype was seen ten or more times. This chain connects TRBV10-2 to TRBJ2-7; D possibly corresponds to TRBD1 (5 bases). This CDR3 contains 13 residues. The ends were cut back, 8 bases at V and 6 bases at J, with 17 bases in the middle. Looked up from germline, CDR1 is WSHSY and CDR2 is SAAADI. Here the CDR3 DNA reads TGCGCCAGCCGGAAGTCGGACATTCCCGAGCAGTACTTC. Amino acid sequence: CASRKSDIPEQYF.

This clonotype was recorded many times. The rearrangement uses TRBV9 and TRBJ1-1, with D maybe TRBD1 (6 bases). Germline CDR1 and CDR2: SGDLS and YYNGEE. This CDR3 contains 13 residues. V shed 4 bases and J shed 6 bases, with 13 bases lying between them. The DNA for the CDR3 is TGTGCCAGCAGCATTACAGGGAATTCTGAAGCTTTCTTT. Its translation: CASSITGNSEAFF.

The V and J genes are TRBV19 and TRBJ2-1; TRBD2 matches at 13 bases. This CDR3 has 15 residues. CDR1 and CDR2 (germline): LNHDA, SQIVND (reference sequence). The ends lost 6 bases at V and 7 bases at J; junction bases unmatched: 6. The CDR3 region is CASSQLAGGPNEQFF. The CDR3 bases are TGTGCCAGTAGCCAACTAGCGGGGGGGCCGAATGAGCAGTTCTTC.

Details on this clonotype: This sequence may be a read error, since a much larger clone differs from it by one base. This rearrangement joins TRBV9 to TRBJ1-3; possible D gene TRBD1, 5 bases. CDR3 length equals 15 residues. V gave up 4 bases and J gave up 0 bases, with 11 bases separating them. CDR1 is SGDLS and CDR2 is YYNGEE in the germline V gene. The CDR3 bases are TGTGCCAGCAGCCCGGGGGGAGTCTCTGGAAACACCATATATTTT. It codes for CASSPGGVSGNTIYF.

This clonotype was counted many times. The rearrangement uses TRBV20-1 and TRBJ1-2, with TRBD1 identical over 7 bases. The germline V gene encodes CDR1 DFQATT and CDR2 SNEGSKA (reference sequence). With 0 bases clipped from V and 3 bases from J, the junction kept 7 bases outside the gene matches. This CDR3 has 15 amino acids. CDR3 in amino acids: CSARDLGQRDYGYTF. CDR3 in DNA: TGCAGTGCTAGAGATTTGGGACAGAGGGACTATGGCTACACCTTC.

This clonotype has at least ten counts. This sequence joins TRBV28 and TRBJ2-3; D is possibly TRBD1 or TRBD2 (5 bases each). The germline CDR1 and CDR2 sequences are MDHEN and SYDVKM. Between the trimmed V and J ends, which lost 5 bases and 5 bases, there was a span of 14 bases. The CDR3 totals 14 residues. This CDR3 is CASSPNSGQDTQYF. The CDR3 DNA is TGTGCCAGCAGTCCCAATTCGGGGCAAGATACGCAGTATTTT.

This clonotype was observed many times. The chain carries TRBV5-1 and TRBJ2-1; D is unclear. The germline V gene encodes CDR1 SGHRS and CDR2 YFSETQ. This CDR3 comprises 14 residues. Trimming took 0 bases from V and 9 from J, leaving 13 bases between them. The CDR3 loop is CASSLGLVLGEQFF. The CDR3 nucleotides are TGCGCCAGCAGCTTGGGACTTGTTCTGGGTGAGCAGTTCTTC.

Turning to this clonotype: A much larger clone lies one base from this, so it may be a read error. The J gene is TRBJ2-5, the V gene TRBV3-1; 11 nucleotides line up with TRBD1. Germline CDR1 is LGHDT and CDR2 is YNNKEL (reference sequence). V shed 7 bases, J shed 5 bases, and the junction held 9 bases outside the gene matches. This CDR3 is built from 15 residues. CDR3: CASNHSDRGRETQYF. CDR3 bases: TGTGCCAGCAACCACTCGGACAGGGGGCGTGAGACCCAGTACTTC.

This clonotype was found many times. CDR3 sequence (DNA): TGCAGTGCTGTACGACAGGTCTACGAGCAGTACTTC. Translation: CSAVRQVYEQYF. This chain joins TRBV20-1 and TRBJ2-7; tentatively, D is TRBD1 (6 bases). This CDR3 spans 12 amino acids. V lost 5 bases to trimming and J lost 3 bases, with 11 bases between them. Per the germline V gene, CDR1 is DFQATT and CDR2 is SNEGSKA (reference sequence).

The gene calls are TRBV20-1 and TRBJ2-1, with D possibly TRBD1 on 5 matching bases. V gave up 1 base and J gave up 1 base, with 14 bases separating them. The CDR3 sequence is 16 residues long. Germline V lookup: CDR1 DFQATT, CDR2 SNEGSKA (reference sequence). The CDR3 DNA follows: TGCAGTGCTAGAGTCTCGGTAGGGGATTCCTACAATGAGCAGTTCTTC. Protein product: CSARVSVGDSYNEQFF.

This clonotype was recorded many times. V and J are TRBV5-1 and TRBJ1-2; D remains unclear. Per germline, CDR1 SGHRS and CDR2 YFSETQ. The germline V and J ends were trimmed by 4 bases and 10 bases, with 17 bases remaining between them. This CDR3 is built from 13 residues. CDR3 nucleotides: TGCGCCAGCAGCGCAAACCCGGGAGACCACTACACCTTC. It yields the protein CASSANPGDHYTF. The full variable domain, completed using reference TRBV5-1 and TRBJ1-2, is KAGVTQTPRYLIKTRGQQVTLSCSPISGHRSVSWYQQTPGQGLQFLFEYFSETQRNKGNFPGRFSGRQFSNSRSEMNVSTLELGDSALYLCASSANPGDHYTFGSGTRLTVV.